The clone carrying this T cell receptor (beta chain) has only a few counts. Its specificity is unknown. Germline assignment: CDR1 SGHTA and CDR2 FQGNSA. The CDR3 is 14 residues long. V lost 5 bases to trimming and J lost 4 bases, with 15 bases between them. Clinical symptoms, serum thyroxine, TRAb, thyroid ultrasound and orbital computed tomography determined diagnosis. This sample is drawn from a study of Graves' ophthalmopathy and Graves' hyperthyroidism. Regarding the study as a whole: Most expanded clonotypes in thyroid above 0.001 frequency also showed up in blood.

Amplified TCR beta CDR3 regions were obtained using RNA transcripts as template. The library came from an HTBI-primed first-round RT-PCR and a second-round multiplex PCR. Each CDR3 protein is one row after TCRdb ran MiXCR on the multiplex PCR reads. The sample has roughly 700,000 distinct CDR3 sequences, 40% seen once. This chain uses TRBV7-2 with TRBJ2-7; either TRBD1 or TRBD2 may fit D (5 bases each). This TCR was recovered from an adult man with Graves' ophthalmopathy. The sequenced sample was peripheral blood. The CDR3, as DNA: TGTGCCAGCAGCCCCCGGGACGTCATTTACGAGCAGTACTTC. Its translation is CASSPRDVIYEQYF.